This TCR beta chain was sequenced for a study of T cells in Graves' hyperthyroidism and ophthalmopathy (dated by TCRdb to the late 2010s). Looking at the study overall: To identify TCR V-J signatures that set the groups apart, the researchers used a discovery cohort of about a hundred patients, made up of some 41 with Graves' ophthalmopathy and around 58 with stable Graves' hyperthyroidism. An independent validation cohort of 18 to 20 hyperthyroidism patients and more than 15 patients who later progressed to ophthalmopathy tested prospective prediction of ophthalmopathy. The roughly 90 discovery patients were divided at random into training and test sets in a 7:3 ratio. The study also compared thyroid tissue and blood T-cell repertoires from roughly 6 Graves' hyperthyroidism patients. Following sampling, methimazole starting at 30 mg daily was given to hyperthyroidism patients, and high-dose intravenous methylprednisolone was given to ophthalmopathy patients. TCR Vbeta CDR3 sequencing of 135 peripheral blood samples (roughly 43 ophthalmopathy, 75 to 85 hyperthyroidism and approximately 17 progressor patients) is reported in the paper. The paper as a whole reports these results and caveats: Blood samples also contained most of the expanded thyroid clonotypes (frequency above 0.001), which suggests that blood repertoires may reflect thyroid immune responses. In cross-validation, a model built on a 13 V-J signature told ophthalmopathy apart from stable hyperthyroidism with roughly 87% sensitivity and about 81% specificity, and in testing the same model reached 80%/75%. Sample size was not statistically predetermined, and blinding of investigators to group allocation was not performed. In validation, the model predicted progression to ophthalmopathy a median of roughly six months before onset, with around 70% sensitivity and just under 75% specificity.

There are 17 amino acids in the CDR3, from cysteine to phenylalanine inclusive. The read is trimmed to its CDR3 DNA, 51 bases read in frame from base 1. V is cut back by 0 bases and J by 5 bases, with 14 bases in the junction unmatched. The germline V gene (reference sequence) sets CDR1 to DFQATT and CDR2 to SNEGSKA. Patients with uncontrolled infections, other autoimmune diseases, pregnancy or lactation were excluded. Diagnoses relied on clinical symptoms, serum thyroxine and TRAb, thyroid ultrasound and orbital computed tomography. Total RNA was extracted with Trizol reagent, and quality was checked on an Agilent 2100 Bioanalyzer. Note on this clonotype: Its recognized antigen is unknown. There are no base qualities to consult, and no much larger clone falls within one base.

TCR beta CDR3 regions were amplified from RNA transcripts. The TCR CDR3 was subjected to a first round of RT-PCR using the HTBI primer set and the Qiagen OneStep RT-PCR kit. Libraries were constructed in a second round of multiplex PCR, after which size selection and purification were performed. Libraries were sequenced paired-end with 100 bp reads on an Illumina HiSeq2000. In the source study's methods: Raw data were processed with SOAPnuke, discarding reads with adapters, uncalled bases, mean Phred below 15, or no exact constant-primer or identifier match. High-quality paired reads were merged using COPE v1.2.5, and each unique nucleotide sequence was defined as a clonotype. MiTCR v1.1 was used to align clonotypes to the IMGT TRBV, TRBD and TRBJ reference segments. The analysis included only V-J combinations with a frequency above 0.0001, which together covered 99.2% of the repertoires. The TCS score was defined as the ratio of F50 (clonal expansion) to E x V (chaos), calculated using BLOSUM62-based TCRdist between CDR3 peptides within each V-J. Welch's t-statistics and random forest reduced fewer than 550 V-J features to 13, which were used in a naive Bayes classifier (R e1071). The Morisita-Horn index was used to measure how similar the thyroid and blood repertoires were. The raw public data were reprocessed by TCRdb itself: fastp quality trimming at Q25, MiXCR clonotype calling, in-frame beta chains only. Identical CDR3 protein sequences are pooled into one entry, listed with their most common genes and DNA. It is TCRdb's table, rather than the study itself, that gives the V and J calls and clone size. In this sample the table shows hundreds of thousands of distinct CDR3 sequences, 45% of which occur a single time. More than 7% of the sample is held by the ten biggest clonotypes.

The clonotype comes from an adult man with Graves' disease, either hyperthyroidism or ophthalmopathy (not recorded which). The specimen was peripheral blood or thyroid tissue (not recorded which). Rearrangement joined TRBV20-1 to TRBJ2-5, with TRBD1 matching 8 junction bases. The CDR3 corresponds to CSARDLLEQGARETQYF. The DNA reads TGCAGTGCTAGAGATCTGTTGGAGCAGGGGGCCCGGGAGACCCAGTACTTC.